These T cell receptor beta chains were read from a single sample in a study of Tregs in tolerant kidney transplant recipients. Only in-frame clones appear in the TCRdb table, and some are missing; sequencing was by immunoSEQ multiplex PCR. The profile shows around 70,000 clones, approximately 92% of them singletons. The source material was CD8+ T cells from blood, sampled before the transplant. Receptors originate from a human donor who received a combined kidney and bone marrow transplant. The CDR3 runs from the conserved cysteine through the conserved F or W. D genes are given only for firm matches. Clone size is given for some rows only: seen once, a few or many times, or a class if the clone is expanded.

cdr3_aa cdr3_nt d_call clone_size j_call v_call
CASSSRDSSYYEQYF TGTGCCAGCAGCTCCAGGGACTCAAGCTACTACGAGCAGTACTTC - - TRBJ2-7 TRBV7-2
CASSPSSGQGSLEQYF TGTGCCAGCTCACCATCCTCGGGACAGGGGAGTCTTGAGCAGTACTTC TRBD1 - TRBJ2-7 TRBV19
CASGGVGNEQFF TGCGCCTCAGGGGGAGTGGGCAATGAGCAGTTCTTC TRBD1 - TRBJ2-1 TRBV4-1
CASSLGRGWNQPQHF TGTGCCAGCAGTTTGGGCAGGGGATGGAATCAGCCCCAGCATTTT - - TRBJ1-5 TRBV28
CASSFNLAGVWETQYF TGTGCCAGCAGTTTTAATCTAGCGGGAGTATGGGAGACCCAGTACTTC TRBD2 - TRBJ2-5 TRBV7-8
CASSQDYRGGYGYTF TGCGCCAGCAGCCAGGATTACAGGGGCGGCTATGGCTACACCTTC TRBD1 - TRBJ1-2 TRBV4-3
CASSLGTGGHGYTF TGTGCCAGCAGCTTAGGGACAGGGGGGCATGGCTACACCTTC TRBD1 once TRBJ1-2 TRBV7-9
CASHRLAGGTDTQYF TGTGCCAGCCATCGACTAGCGGGGGGCACAGATACGCAGTATTTT TRBD2 - TRBJ2-3 TRBV27
CASSPGGGFNEKLFF TGTGCCAGCTCACCCGGCGGGGGCTTTAATGAAAAACTGTTTTTT - - TRBJ1-4 TRBV18
CASSQDNSAQHF TGTGCCAGCAGCCAGGACAACAGTGCCCAGCATTTT - few TRBJ1-5 TRBV4-2
CASSRPGGSSYEQYF TGTGCCAGCAGTCGCCCGGGAGGCAGTTCCTACGAGCAGTACTTC TRBD2 - TRBJ2-7 TRBV6-5